These 2 T cell receptor beta chains were sequenced from one sample in a study of regulatory T cells in long-lasting Graves disease. Sequencing libraries for TCR beta were prepared with iRepertoire HTBI primers and Arm-PCR of CDR3 regions. TCRdb re-derived calls from the multiplex PCR reads in MiXCR, one entry per CDR3 protein. The sample has about 470,000 distinct CDR3 sequences, around a fifth seen once; the top ten hold over 6%. Sample time point: persistent/refractory GD, antithyroid drugs over 5 years with positive TRAb. PBMC-derived RNA was used for the TCR library. Sequences were derived from peripheral blood mononuclear cells (PBMCs), sampled when the disease was refractory, from a patient treated with antithyroid drugs. The receptors derive from a female donor with Graves disease.

On this clonotype itself: A much larger clonotype is one base distant, so this may be a read error. Since the CDR3 does not end with the conserved phenylalanine or tryptophan, this likely comes from a read error. CDR3 DNA: TGCAGTGTATCAGAGGGCACTGAAGCTTTCCTT. Its protein is CSVSEGTEAFL. The V call is TRBV20-1, the J call TRBJ1-1; D unclear. The V end was cut by 7 bases, the J end by 4 bases, with 10 bases between. The germline V gene encodes CDR1 DFQATT and CDR2 SNEGSKA (reference sequence). The CDR3 consists of 11 residues.

Of note for this clonotype: Compared with germline, one end of the junction differs, possibly owing to a read error. J is TRBJ2-2 and V is TRBV7-7; D remains ambiguous. The CDR3 extends over 13 amino acids. The germline gives CDR1 SSHAT, CDR2 FNYEAQ (reference sequence). CDR3 region: CASSSARSGELFF. The CDR3 nucleotides are TGTGCTAGCAGCTCAGCAAGGTCCGGGGAGCTGTTTTTT.